The clone carrying this T cell receptor beta chain was observed a handful of times. Its target is unknown. This entry is derived from a study of T-cell memory formation after mild COVID-19. Study outcomes and limitations: Clones that contracted clustered mainly in CM and EM if CD4+ and in EMRA if CD8+. SARS-CoV-2 specificity of second-wave clones peaking day 37 was unconfirmed.

CDR3 length: 16 amino acids. V was clipped by 2 bases and J by 0 bases; unmatched bases: 4. Germline assignment: CDR1 LGHNA and CDR2 YSLEER. TCRdb analysed the 5' RACE reads with MiXCR anew, one entry per CDR3 protein. The table records a few hundred thousand distinct CDR3 sequences, around a quarter of them present only once. V usage is TRBV4-3 and J usage is TRBJ1-3, with 7 nucleotides matching TRBD1. This receptor was obtained from an adult woman who had mild COVID-19 (a few samples of this study predate the infection). Cell type and time point are not known. The sample taken for sequencing was PBMCs or a T cell subset sorted from them (not recorded which). The CDR3 DNA is TGCGCCAGCAGCCAAAATGGACAGGACTCTGGAAACACCATATATTTT. Amino acid sequence: CASSQNGQDSGNTIYF.